Below, 3 T cell receptor beta chains from the same sample are listed, as sequenced in a study of T cells after yellow fever vaccination. TCRdb re-analysed the 5' RACE reads in MiXCR, keeping a single row per CDR3 protein. Of 250,000 to 300,000 distinct CDR3 sequences detected, around 9.3% appear once; the ten largest clones hold 3% to 3.5%. Specimen: CD4+ T cells sorted from PBMCs, collected 5 days after the yellow fever booster vaccination. The source is a young man who received the YFV17D yellow fever vaccine.

This clonotype was detected many times. The CDR3 reads CASSLGQGRNTGELFF. The CDR3 DNA follows: TGTGCCAGCAGCTTAGGGCAGGGTAGGAACACCGGGGAGCTGTTTTTT. The V gene is TRBV7-6, the J gene TRBJ2-2, with a possible D match to TRBD1 (5 bases). V lost 1 base and J lost 1, with 10 bases in between. Per the germline V gene, CDR1 is SGHVS and CDR2 is FNYEAQ. The CDR3 covers 16 residues.

This clonotype was observed a few times. The chain employs TRBV12-3 or TRBV12-4 and TRBJ1-2, with TRBD1 as a possible D gene (5 bases). The CDR3 loop spans 14 amino acids. The ends were cut back, 6 bases at V and 5 bases at J, with 16 bases in the middle. The CDR3 DNA sequence: TGTGCCAGCAGGCTACAAGGAGGGGTATATGGCTACACCTTC. Amino acid sequence: CASRLQGGVYGYTF.

V and J are TRBV3-1 and TRBJ2-5; 8 bases line up with TRBD2. This CDR3 comprises 13 residues. With 6 bases clipped from V and 7 bases from J, the junction kept 7 bases outside the gene matches. Germline V gene sequence: CDR1 LGHDT, CDR2 YNNKEL (reference sequence). CDR3 coding DNA: TGTGCCAGCAGGGATGAGGCGGGGGGGACCCAGTACTTC. The encoded protein is CASRDEAGGTQYF.